This passage covers 20 T cell receptor beta chains from one sample sequenced in a study of blood T cell repertoires in COVID-19. Sequencing used immunoSEQ multiplex PCR; TCRdb keeps in-frame clones, though not all of them. The table shows hundreds of thousands of clones, with 87% occurring only once. The sample consisted of peripheral blood. The receptors come from a man in his late teens or twenties with active or convalescent COVID-19.

The V and J genes are TRBV3-1 (or the pseudogene TRBV3-2) and TRBJ2-5, with D perhaps matching TRBD2 (5 bases). V lost 4 bases and J 5 bases, leaving 14 bases between the germline ends. The length of the CDR3 is 14 residues. CDR1 is LGHDT, CDR2 YNNKEL, per germline (reference sequence). This CDR3 reads CASSRSDPGETQYF. The CDR3, as DNA: TGTGCCAGCAGCCGTTCGGACCCGGGGGAGACCCAGTACTTC.

This clone has only one observation. This chain links TRBV19 with TRBJ2-2, with 9 bases identical to TRBD2. Germline V gene data show CDR1 as LNHDA and CDR2 as SQIVND (reference sequence). The CDR3 has 13 amino acids. Trimming cost V 7 bases and J 6 bases; bases outside gene matches: 3. Here the CDR3 reads CASKASGAGELFF. The DNA for the CDR3 is TGTGCCAGTAAGGCTAGCGGGGCCGGGGAGCTGTTTTTT. The variable domain in full, completed from reference TRBV19 and TRBJ2-2, reads DGGITQSPKYLFRKEGQNVTLSCEQNLNHDAMYWYRQDPGQGLRLIYYSQIVNDFQKGDIAEGYSVSREKKESFPLTVTSAQKNPTAFYLCASKASGAGELFFGEGSRLTVL.

This clone occurred a few times. The same CDR3 can be traced to other DNA sequences in this sample. The rearrangement joins TRBV19 to TRBJ2-3; D is unresolved. Germline CDR1 and CDR2: LNHDA and SQIVND (reference sequence). Trimming left V 3 bases short and J 1 base short, with 5 bases between. This CDR3 comprises 13 residues. CDR3 sequence (DNA): TGTGCCAGTAGTATTCGGGGCACAGATACGCAGTATTTT. Translation gives CASSIRGTDTQYF.

This chain connects TRBV7-2 to TRBJ1-3, with 9 nucleotides matching TRBD1. Germline assignment: CDR1 SGHTA and CDR2 FQGNSA. The length of the CDR3 is 16 residues. V shed 3 bases and J 2 bases; nucleotides not matched to a gene: 5. Here the CDR3 reads CASSFGTGLTGNTIYF. CDR3 in DNA: TGTGCCAGCAGCTTTGGGACAGGGCTTACTGGAAACACCATATATTTT. The full variable domain, its missing parts supplied by reference TRBV7-2 and TRBJ1-3, is GAGVSQSPSNKVTEKGKDVELRCDPISGHTALYWYRQSLGQGLEFLIYFQGNSAPDKSGLPSDRFSAERTGGSVSTLTIQRTQQEDSAVYLCASSFGTGLTGNTIYFGEGSWLTVV.

The V call is TRBV3-1 (or the pseudogene TRBV3-2), the J call TRBJ1-4; TRBD1 aligns across 9 bases. Trimming cost V 1 base and J 8 bases; bases outside gene matches: 11. Germline lookup yields CDR1 LGHDT and CDR2 YNNKEL (reference sequence). The CDR3 consists of 17 residues. CDR3 DNA sequence: TGTGCCAGCAGCCAAGTGAGACAGGGGGTGCCCAGGGAAAAACTGTTTTTT. Protein product: CASSQVRQGVPREKLFF.

The chain joins TRBV11-2 to TRBJ2-1, with 9 bases fitting TRBD2. CDR1 SGHAT and CDR2 FQNNGV come from the germline V gene. The CDR3 is made up of 18 amino acids. J lost 7 bases, V lost 7 bases, and 20 bases had no gene match. CDR3 coding DNA: TGTGCCAGCATCCCCTTGGGAATAAAGCGGGGGGTAAGAAATGAGCAGTTCTTC. Protein: CASIPLGIKRGVRNEQFF.

The V call is TRBV27, the J call TRBJ2-7, with 7 positions matching TRBD2. V shed 4 bases and J 5 bases; nucleotides not matched to a gene: 14. The CDR3 consists of 16 residues. From germline, CDR1 is MNHEY and CDR2 SMNVEV (reference sequence). CDR3 sequence reads: CASSSTAGVGFDEQYF. The CDR3 DNA reads TGTGCCAGCAGTTCCACTGCGGGGGTAGGGTTCGACGAGCAGTACTTC.

This clone has only a few counts. The chain is built from TRBV11-2 and TRBJ2-1, with 12 bases fitting TRBD2. The CDR3 has 18 residues. Trimming took 1 base from V and 11 from J; bases not matched to a gene: 15. Per germline, CDR1 SGHAT and CDR2 FQNNGV. The CDR3 DNA is TGTGCCAGCAGCTTAGGGAAGACTAGCGGGAGTCTCGGGGGACAGCAGTTCTTC. Its protein is CASSLGKTSGSLGGQQFF.

The chain couples TRBV11-3 to TRBJ2-1; 10 nucleotides align to TRBD2. This CDR3 has 16 residues. Germline trimming cut 5 bases from V and 7 bases from J; bases unmatched to any gene: 11. From germline, CDR1 is SGHNT and CDR2 YENEEA. Written as DNA, the CDR3 is TGTGCCAGCAGCCAGGGGGGAAGCGGGAGGGGAAATGAGCAGTTCTTC. Amino acid sequence: CASSQGGSGRGNEQFF.

J is TRBJ1-5 and V is TRBV27; D not certain. CDR1 is MNHEY and CDR2 is SMNVEV in the germline V gene (reference sequence). The CDR3 covers 14 residues. Trimming stripped 6 bases from V and 1 base from J, with 10 bases between. CDR3 sequence: CASSPKRSNQPQHF. The CDR3 bases are TGTGCCAGCAGCCCAAAGCGGAGCAATCAGCCCCAGCATTTT.

The chain links TRBV6-5 to TRBJ1-1; D is undetermined. CDR3 size: 12 residues. The germline CDR1 and CDR2 sequences are MNHEY and SVGAGI. Trimming cost V 6 bases and J 7 bases, with 12 bases left between them. CDR3 nucleotide sequence: TGTGCCAGCAGCGCCACCGCTAATGAAGCTTTCTTT. It yields the protein CASSATANEAFF.

The chain employs TRBV28 and TRBJ2-2; D is uncertain. The V end lost 4 bases, the J end lost 5 bases, and 14 bases lay between the germline ends. This CDR3 comprises 15 residues. Germline lookup yields CDR1 MDHEN and CDR2 SYDVKM. CDR3 residues: CASSSSAVHTGELFF. CDR3 coding DNA: TGTGCCAGCAGTTCCAGCGCGGTTCATACCGGGGAGCTGTTTTTT.

This sequence joins TRBV29-1 and TRBJ1-1; D gene uncertain. This CDR3 comprises 13 residues. V shed 4 bases and J shed 0 bases, with 9 bases lying between them. Germline V gene data show CDR1 as SQVTM and CDR2 as ANQGSEA. CDR3 nucleotide sequence: TGCAGCGTTGTTGGCAGAATGAACACTGAAGCTTTCTTT. Protein sequence: CSVVGRMNTEAFF.

V usage is TRBV6-2 or TRBV6-3 and J usage is TRBJ2-7, with TRBD1 identical over 9 bases. Germline V lookup: CDR1 MNHEY, CDR2 SVGEGT. There are 14 residues in the CDR3. The V gene end was trimmed by 2 bases and the J gene end by 5 bases; junction bases not matched to a gene: 4. This chain's CDR3 is CASSYRDRVHEQYF. The CDR3 region has the DNA TGTGCCAGCAGTTACCGGGACAGGGTCCACGAGCAGTACTTC.

The V call is TRBV7-3, the J call TRBJ2-7; possibly TRBD1 for D (6 bases). Trimming cost V 1 base and J 6 bases, with 13 bases left between them. From germline, CDR1 is SGHTA and CDR2 FQGTGA. There are 14 residues in the CDR3. DNA for the CDR3: TGTGCCAGCAGCTTAATGGGGGCCTCGAGCGAGCAGTACTTC. Its protein is CASSLMGASSEQYF.

V is TRBV3-1 (or the pseudogene TRBV3-2) and J is TRBJ2-7; D is unresolved. There are 14 residues in the CDR3. Trimming left V 4 bases short and J 1 base short, with 11 bases between. The V gene's germline CDR1 is LGHDT and CDR2 YNNKEL (reference sequence). The DNA of the CDR3 is TGTGCCAGCAGCCCCGAGGCAGAGTCCTACGAGCAGTACTTC. Protein: CASSPEAESYEQYF.

The gene calls are TRBV7-8 and TRBJ1-1; the match to TRBD1 covers 7 bases. The germline V gene encodes CDR1 SGHVS and CDR2 FQNEAQ. CDR3 size: 14 residues. The trim removed 5 bases at V and 0 bases at J, leaving 3 bases unmatched. In DNA form, the CDR3 reads TGTGCCAGCAGCCAGGGACAGCTGAACACTGAAGCTTTCTTT. Translating gives CASSQGQLNTEAFF.

Points on this clone: Distinct nucleotide sequences in the sample also encode this CDR3. V is TRBV10-3 and J is TRBJ1-2, with D possibly being TRBD1 (5 bases). CDR3 length equals 12 residues. V dropped 3 bases and J dropped 5 bases, with 7 bases sitting between them. Germline values: CDR1 ENHRY, CDR2 SYGVKD. DNA for the CDR3: TGTGCCATCAGTGATCGGGGGTATGGCTACACCTTC. Residues: CAISDRGYGYTF.

The chain carries TRBV2 and TRBJ2-3; D is possibly TRBD2 (5 bases). This CDR3 has 14 amino acids. Trimming removed 7 bases from V and 2 bases from J, with 13 bases in between. Per germline, CDR1 SNHLY and CDR2 FYNNEI. DNA for the CDR3: TGTGCCAGCACTCGGGAAAGAAACACAGATACGCAGTATTTT. Its protein is CASTRERNTDTQYF.

This chain uses TRBV18 with TRBJ2-1, with a tentative D call TRBD1 (5 bases). V was cut by 3 bases and J by 5 bases, with 14 bases left in between. CDR1 KGHSH and CDR2 LQKENI come from the germline V gene. The CDR3 loop spans 15 amino acids. In nucleotides, the CDR3 is TGTGCCAGCTCACCCAGGGTAGGAACCAACAATGAGCAGTTCTTC. Its translation is CASSPRVGTNNEQFF.